The 22 T cell receptor beta chains in this list originate from one sample, sequenced in a study of T cell changes during pregnancy in multiple sclerosis. Some clones are missing from TCRdb's copy, which holds only in-frame ones; the method was immunoSEQ multiplex PCR. This repertoire shows around 19,000 clones, roughly 90% found once; its top ten account for roughly 12%. This specimen was CD8+ T cells from peripheral blood mononuclear cells, taken after pregnancy. The receptors shown here come from a female donor in good health, enrolled as a control in a pregnancy study.

V and J are TRBV5-4 and TRBJ1-1; unclear D gene. Germline V gives CDR1 SGHNT, CDR2 YYREEE (reference sequence). Trimming removed 0 bases from V and 6 bases from J, with 6 bases in between. CDR3 length: 12 residues. The CDR3 DNA reads as TGTGCCAGCAGCTTGGTCCCCGCTGAAGCTTTCTTT. Translation: CASSLVPAEAFF.

The chain uses TRBV28 and TRBJ2-5, with 8 positions matching TRBD1. In germline, CDR1 is MDHEN, CDR2 SYDVKM. The CDR3 consists of 18 residues. The ends lost 6 bases at V and 3 bases at J; junction bases unmatched: 18. CDR3 in amino acids: CASSRVQGASLDEETQYF. The CDR3 coding sequence is TGTGCCAGCAGCCGGGTCCAGGGGGCATCCCTTGACGAAGAGACCCAGTACTTC. The full variable domain, rest sourced from reference TRBV28 and TRBJ2-5, is DVKVTQSSRYLVKRTGEKVFLECVQDMDHENMFWYRQDPGLGLRLIYFSYDVKMKEKGDIPEGYSVSREKKERFSLILESASTNQTSMYLCASSRVQGASLDEETQYFGPGTRLLVL.

In its sample, this clone was seen a few times. V is TRBV30 and J is TRBJ1-1; tentatively, D is TRBD1 (5 bases). The CDR3 runs 15 residues. The germline V and J ends were trimmed by 0 bases and 4 bases, with 15 bases remaining between them. Looked up from germline, CDR1 is GTSNPN and CDR2 is SVGIG (reference sequence). CDR3 loop: CAWSVPRGRGTEAFF. The CDR3 DNA follows: TGTGCCTGGAGTGTTCCAAGGGGAAGAGGCACTGAAGCTTTCTTT.

The chain uses TRBV9 and TRBJ2-3; D may be TRBD2 (5 bases). CDR1 SGDLS and CDR2 YYNGEE come from the germline V gene. CDR3 length equals 19 residues. V lost 3 bases to trimming and J lost 2 bases, with 25 bases between them. In DNA, the CDR3 is TGTGCCAGCAGCGCCGGGGAGCTCCGCCCAGCCGCCCACACAGATACGCAGTATTTT. It translates to CASSAGELRPAAHTDTQYF.

This sequence joins TRBV19 and TRBJ1-2; tentatively, D is TRBD1 (5 bases). CDR3 length: 16 residues. V gave up 9 bases and J gave up 0 bases, with 20 bases separating them. Germline lookup yields CDR1 LNHDA and CDR2 SQIVND (reference sequence). The CDR3 protein is CASGGSLGETNYGYTF. Here the CDR3 DNA reads TGTGCCAGCGGGGGTTCTCTCGGCGAGACTAACTATGGCTACACCTTC.

The chain combines TRBV25-1 with TRBJ2-3; D gene unclear. CDR1 and CDR2 from the germline V gene are MGHDK and SYGVNS. Trimming pared 4 bases from V and 3 bases from J, leaving 14 bases between. CDR3 size: 15 residues. This chain's CDR3 is CASSARQFLTDTQYF. CDR3 sequence (DNA): TGTGCCAGCAGTGCCAGACAATTCCTTACAGATACGCAGTATTTT.

The chain has TRBV2 and TRBJ1-5, with 7 bases aligning to TRBD1. The CDR3 is 14 residues long. Germline V gives CDR1 SNHLY, CDR2 FYNNEI. Losses at the gene ends were 6 bases for V and 7 bases for J; bases not matched to a gene: 9. CDR3 coding DNA: TGTGCCAGCAGCACAGGGGAAGGGGGCCAGCCCCAGCATTTT. Its protein product is CASSTGEGGQPQHF.

CDR3 in amino acids: CASSRTSSNEQFF. The CDR3 nucleotides read TGTGCCAGTAGTCGGACTAGCAGCAATGAGCAGTTCTTC. The gene calls are TRBV19 and TRBJ2-1; 8 bases agree with TRBD2. J was trimmed by 6 bases and V by 5 bases; bases with no gene match: 3. CDR1 and CDR2 from the germline V gene are LNHDA and SQIVND (reference sequence). This CDR3 is 13 amino acids long.

The rearrangement links TRBV7-3 to TRBJ2-1, with D possibly matching TRBD2 (6 bases). Trimming left V 5 bases short and J 10 bases short, with 12 bases between. The CDR3 is 12 residues long. Germline CDR1 is SGHTA and CDR2 is FQGTGA. The CDR3 loop is CASSLSGDEQFF. CDR3 DNA sequence: TGTGCCAGCAGCCTCTCGGGGGACGAGCAGTTCTTC.

This chain's CDR3 is CASRKISRGLYGYTF. CDR3 bases: TGCGCCAGCAGGAAAATTAGCAGGGGTCTCTATGGCTACACCTTC. V gene TRBV10-2 combines with J gene TRBJ1-2, with a weak D call TRBD1 (6 bases). The CDR3 runs 15 residues. V lost 6 bases and J lost 4, with 18 bases in between. Per germline, CDR1 WSHSY and CDR2 SAAADI.

The chain is built from TRBV7-9 and TRBJ1-5; weak D call: TRBD1 (6 bases). V dropped 5 bases and J dropped 6 bases, with 17 bases sitting between them. CDR1 is SEHNR and CDR2 is FQNEAQ in the germline V gene (reference sequence). The CDR3 length is 15 residues. CDR3: CASSPTDSPSQPQHF. The CDR3 DNA is TGTGCCAGCAGCCCCACGGACAGCCCTAGTCAGCCCCAGCATTTT.

This chain joins TRBV7-2 and TRBJ1-4, with TRBD1 matching over 8 bases. The junction had 1 base not matched to a gene; V was cut back by 1 base and J by 3 bases. CDR1 SGHTA and CDR2 FQGNSA come from the germline V gene. The CDR3 has 15 amino acids. The CDR3 reads CASSLVDRANEKLFF. CDR3 DNA: TGTGCCAGCAGCTTAGTGGACAGGGCTAATGAAAAACTGTTTTTT.

The chain combines TRBV5-6 with TRBJ2-7; TRBD1 is a possible D gene (5 bases). V lost 4 bases and J 8 bases, leaving 10 bases between the germline ends. Germline CDR1 SGHDT, CDR2 YYEEEE. CDR3 length: 11 amino acids. In nucleotides, the CDR3 is TGTGCCAGCAGCGCACGACAGCAGCAGTACTTC. Translating gives CASSARQQQYF.

The chain recombines TRBV4-1 with TRBJ2-5; maybe TRBD2 (5 bases). Trimming shortened V by 0 bases and J by 5 bases, and 10 bases separated the two germline ends. This CDR3 has 14 residues. The V gene's germline CDR1 is MGHRA and CDR2 YSYEKL. CDR3 sequence: CASSQDSSWETQYF. The CDR3 coding sequence is TGCGCCAGCAGCCAAGATTCTAGCTGGGAGACCCAGTACTTC.

The rearrangement joins TRBV9 to TRBJ2-5, with 12 bases aligning to TRBD2. CDR3 length: 14 amino acids. The germline V gene encodes CDR1 SGDLS and CDR2 YYNGEE. The V gene end was trimmed by 3 bases and the J gene end by 3 bases; junction bases not matched to a gene: 0. The CDR3 nucleotides read TGTGCCAGCAGCGCTAGCGGGGGGGAAGAGACCCAGTACTTC. Translated, it gives CASSASGGEETQYF.

The chain has TRBV5-1 and TRBJ1-5; 9 bases match TRBD1. V lost 4 bases to trimming and J lost 5 bases; unmatched junction nucleotides: 7. The CDR3 covers 15 residues. Germline loops: CDR1 SGHRS, CDR2 YFSETQ. CDR3 DNA sequence: TGCGCCAGCAGCCCTTGGACAGGGGCCGATCAGCCCCAGCATTTT. Encoded protein: CASSPWTGADQPQHF. The full variable domain, its missing parts supplied by reference TRBV5-1 and TRBJ1-5, is KAGVTQTPRYLIKTRGQQVTLSCSPISGHRSVSWYQQTPGQGLQFLFEYFSETQRNKGNFPGRFSGRQFSNSRSEMNVSTLELGDSALYLCASSPWTGADQPQHFGDGTRLSIL.

This clone occurred once. The CDR3, as DNA: TGTGCCAGCAGTGAAGAAGCGGGCTACGAGCAGTACTTC. Protein product: CASSEEAGYEQYF. This rearrangement joins TRBV6-1 to TRBJ2-7; a weak D match, TRBD2 (6 bases). V dropped 1 base and J dropped 3 bases, with 7 bases sitting between them. This CDR3 contains 13 residues. The V gene's germline CDR1 is MNHNS and CDR2 SASEGT.

The V gene is TRBV6-4, the J gene TRBJ2-3, with 7 bases that match TRBD1. There are 15 residues in the CDR3. Unmatched junction bases numbered 10, after V lost 8 bases and J lost 2 bases. Germline CDR1 reads MRHNA; CDR2 reads SNTAGT. CDR3 region: CASRRGDSHTDTQYF. The CDR3 nucleotides read TGTGCCAGCCGCCGAGGGGACAGCCACACAGATACGCAGTATTTT.

The chain recombines TRBV10-1 with TRBJ2-2; D is ambiguous. CDR3 length: 13 amino acids. Germline V gene sequence: CDR1 WNHNN, CDR2 SYGVQD (reference sequence). V lost 3 bases and J 5 bases, leaving 7 bases between the germline ends. The CDR3 sequence: CASSDQMTGELFF. The CDR3 region has the DNA TGCGCCAGCAGTGACCAGATGACCGGGGAGCTGTTTTTT.

The V call is TRBV10-3, the J call TRBJ2-7; 9 bases are a match to TRBD1. V dropped 10 bases and J dropped 0; count of bases not matched to a gene: 4. The germline V gene has CDR1 ENHRY and CDR2 SYGVKD. The CDR3 consists of 13 residues. The CDR3 here is CATGTGSSYEQYF. In nucleotides, the CDR3 is TGTGCCACCGGGACAGGGAGCTCCTACGAGCAGTACTTC.

By sample share, this clone is medium-sized. The rearrangement joins TRBV6-1 to TRBJ2-6; possible D gene TRBD2, 6 bases. Germline lookup yields CDR1 MNHNS and CDR2 SASEGT. V lost 3 bases to trimming and J lost 1 base, with 7 bases between them. The CDR3 sequence is 15 residues long. CDR3 in DNA: TGTGCCAGCAGTGAGGGGGGTTCTGGGGCCAACGTCCTGACTTTC. It codes for CASSEGGSGANVLTF.

In DNA, the CDR3 is TGTGCCAGCAGCACGAGGGACAGGGTGCCGTACGAGCAGTACTTC. Translation gives CASSTRDRVPYEQYF. The J gene is TRBJ2-7, the V gene TRBV7-8, with TRBD1 matching over 9 bases. The CDR3 is made up of 15 amino acids. In germline, CDR1 is SGHVS, CDR2 FQNEAQ. The V and J ends lost 5 bases and 4 bases, in that order; junction bases with no gene match: 9.